This T cell receptor (beta chain) was found in a study of cytomegalovirus exposure and HLA in healthy donors. Study-level results: Earlier analysis yielded a pattern in which most TCR beta V segments were productive about 90% or about 30% of the time.

Comments on this clone: Its antigen is still unknown.

Amplification used 60 Vbeta primers and 13 Jbeta primers. The table came from immunoSEQ multiplex PCR; TCRdb's copy has only in-frame clones and leaves some out. The sample lists 100,000 to 150,000 clones; about 73% were seen once. The V gene lost 5 bases and the J gene lost 5 bases, with 18 bases spanning the gap. The CDR3 covers 15 residues. Germline CDR1 MNHNS, CDR2 SASEGT. This TCR was recovered from a woman aged 40 to 50 in good health and CMV-seronegative. The V call is TRBV6-1, the J call TRBJ2-5; the D gene is possibly TRBD1 (6 bases). The sequencing sample was made of PBMCs. The CDR3 spells CASSIQGIFLETQYF. In DNA, the CDR3 is TGTGCCAGCAGTATCCAGGGGATCTTTTTGGAGACCCAGTACTTC.